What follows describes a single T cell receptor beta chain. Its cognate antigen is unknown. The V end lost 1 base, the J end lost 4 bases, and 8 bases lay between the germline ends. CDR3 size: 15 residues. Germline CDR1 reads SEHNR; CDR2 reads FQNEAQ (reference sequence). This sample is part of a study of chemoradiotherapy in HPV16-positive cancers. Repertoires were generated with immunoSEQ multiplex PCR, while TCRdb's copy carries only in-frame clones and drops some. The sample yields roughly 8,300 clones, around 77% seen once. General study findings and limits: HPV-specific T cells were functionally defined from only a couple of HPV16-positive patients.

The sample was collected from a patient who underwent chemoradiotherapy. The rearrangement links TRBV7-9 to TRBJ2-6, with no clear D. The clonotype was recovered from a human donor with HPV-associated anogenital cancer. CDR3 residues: CASSLGLLGANVLTF. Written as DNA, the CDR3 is TGTGCCAGCAGCTTAGGCCTTCTCGGGGCCAACGTCCTGACTTTC. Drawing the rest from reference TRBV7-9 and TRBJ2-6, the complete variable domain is DTGVSQNPRHKITKRGQNVTFRCDPISEHNRLYWYRQTLGQGPEFLTYFQNEAQLEKSRLLSDRFSAERPKGSFSTLEIQRTEQGDSAMYLCASSLGLLGANVLTFGAGSRLTVL.